This T cell receptor (beta chain) emerged from a study of T cell clones after liver transplantation. For the study at large: In this trial, immunosuppression withdrawal was attempted within 2 years of liver transplant. Study conclusions and caveats: Graft donor-reactive T cells may have migrated into the graft rather than being deleted. Small, mixed patient groups and varying post-transplant times limit these conclusions.

Sorting of unstimulated PBMCs yielded separate CD3+CD4+ and CD3+CD8+ fractions. Regarding this clone: As yet, its antigen is unknown.

The repertoire was sequenced with immunoSEQ multiplex PCR; TCRdb's copy has only in-frame clones and lacks some. The table lists tens of thousands of clones, around nine tenths of them singletons. Losses at the gene ends were 0 bases for V and 0 bases for J; bases not matched to a gene: 4. CDR1 and CDR2 from the germline V gene are KGHSH and LQKENI. The CDR3 is 16 amino acids. The sample was CD4+ T cells from blood, taken before liver transplant. The sequence came from a human donor who received a liver transplant. The chain has TRBV18 and TRBJ2-7, with TRBD1 identical over 8 bases. The CDR3 region is CASSPPSGGASYEQYF. For the CDR3, the DNA is TGTGCCAGCTCACCACCATCAGGGGGCGCCTCCTACGAGCAGTACTTC.